This is a list of T cell receptor beta chains from one sample in a study of cytomegalovirus exposure and HLA in healthy donors. The data were produced by immunoSEQ multiplex PCR, yet TCRdb's version contains in-frame clones alone and is incomplete. The repertoire shows about 130,000 clones; the top ten hold 1.5% to 2%. Sequencing was done on a sample of PBMCs. These receptors were obtained from a woman aged 40 to 49 in good health and CMV-seropositive. The CDR3 runs from the conserved cysteine through the conserved F or W. The D gene is left open where the match is weak.

J gene	V gene	D gene	CDR3 DNA	CDR3 protein
TRBJ2-3	TRBV30	.	TGTGCCTGGAGTGTACAGGGTGGAGATACGCAGTATTTT	CAWSVQGGDTQYF
TRBJ2-7	TRBV6-1	.	TGTGCCAGCAGTGAATCTTACGAGCAGTACTTC	CASSESYEQYF
TRBJ2-7	TRBV6-5	.	TGTGCCAGCAGTTCAAGACTAACCTACGAGCAGTACTTC	CASSSRLTYEQYF
TRBJ2-7	TRBV6-5	TRBD2	TGTGCCAGCAGTTACTCGGGACTAGCGGGAGGGTACGAGCAGTACTTC	CASSYSGLAGGYEQYF
TRBJ1-5	TRBV28	.	TGTGCCAGCAGAGGGGCTCGGAGGGGCCCCAATCAGCCCCAGCATTTT	CASRGARRGPNQPQHF
TRBJ1-1	TRBV18	TRBD1	TGTGCCAGCTCAGAACTCCGGGACAGGGGCTTGGCGAACACTGAAGCTTTCTTT	CASSELRDRGLANTEAFF
TRBJ2-7	TRBV10-3	.	TGTGCCATCAGTGAATTGGGGGCAGGGGAGCAGTACTTC	CAISELGAGEQYF
TRBJ1-1	TRBV10-3	.	TGTGCCATCAGTGAGGAGGGAAGTCGGAACACTGAAGCTTTCTTT	CAISEEGSRNTEAFF
TRBJ2-6	TRBV28	.	TGTGCCATCGGCCGGGACACCTTCCCTGGGGCCAACGTCCTGACTTTC	CAIGRDTFPGANVLTF
TRBJ1-5	TRBV28	.	TGTGCCAGCGAGGGCGGATCTAGCAATCAGCCCCAGCATTTT	CASEGGSSNQPQHF
TRBJ2-2	TRBV5-6	TRBD2	TGTGCCAGCAGTTTTCTCGCGGGAGAGGAGACCGGGGAGCTGTTTTTT	CASSFLAGEETGELFF
TRBJ2-1	TRBV7-8	TRBD2	TGTGCCAGCAGCTCCCGTCCGGGACTAGCGGGAGGGCCCAGCAATGAGCAGTTCTTC	CASSSRPGLAGGPSNEQFF
TRBJ2-7	TRBV15	TRBD1	TGTGCCACCAGCAGAGATACAGGGGGCAACGAGCAGTACTTC	CATSRDTGGNEQYF
TRBJ2-1	TRBV2	.	TGTGCCAGCAGTGATCTAGCTCCGAATGAGCAGTTCTTC	CASSDLAPNEQFF
TRBJ2-7	TRBV5-1	TRBD2	TGCGCCAGCAGCTTGCAACCCTCTAGCGGGAGGGCGGGCGAGCAGTACTTC	CASSLQPSSGRAGEQYF
TRBJ2-7	TRBV19	.	TGTGCCAGTAGTATTGGGGCTGGCTACGAGCAGTACTTC	CASSIGAGYEQYF